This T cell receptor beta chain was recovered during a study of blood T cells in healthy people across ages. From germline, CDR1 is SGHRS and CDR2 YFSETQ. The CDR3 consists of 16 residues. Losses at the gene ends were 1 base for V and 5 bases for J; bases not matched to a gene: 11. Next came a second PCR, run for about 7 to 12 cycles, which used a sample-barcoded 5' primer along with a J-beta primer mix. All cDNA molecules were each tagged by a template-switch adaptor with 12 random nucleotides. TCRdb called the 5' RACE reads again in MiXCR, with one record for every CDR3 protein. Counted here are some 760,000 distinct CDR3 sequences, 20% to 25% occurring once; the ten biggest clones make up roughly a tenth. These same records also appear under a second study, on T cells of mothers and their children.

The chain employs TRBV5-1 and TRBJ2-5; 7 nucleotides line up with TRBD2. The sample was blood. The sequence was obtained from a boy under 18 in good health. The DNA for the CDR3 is TGCGCCAGCAGCTTGCTTCCGTCGGGGGGTCAGGAGACCCAGTACTTC. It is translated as CASSLLPSGGQETQYF.